A selection of T cell receptor beta chains follows, all from one sample in a study of blood T cell repertoires in COVID-19. Profiled with immunoSEQ multiplex PCR; TCRdb holds only in-frame clones, not every one. The profile covers hundreds of thousands of clones, with around nine tenths appearing a single time and around 11% taken by the ten largest. Sequencing was carried out using peripheral blood. These receptors all stem from a woman aged 25-40 years with COVID-19, enrolled during active disease. The CDR3 runs from the conserved cysteine through the conserved F or W. Each record gives: J gene, clone size, V gene, D gene, CDR3 protein. The D gene is left open where the match is weak. Size values are once, few and many counts, or a class for expanded clones, and some rows have none.

J: TRBJ2-1; size: once; V: TRBV9; D: NA; CDR3: CASSVDGLKDEQFF
J: TRBJ1-5; size: once; V: TRBV7-9; D: TRBD1; CDR3: CASSLGTGGNSNQPQHF
J: TRBJ2-6; size: NA; V: TRBV4-2; D: TRBD2; CDR3: CASSRPGGTGANVLTF
J: TRBJ2-1; size: NA; V: TRBV5-5; D: TRBD2; CDR3: CASSQELAVDEQFF
J: TRBJ2-1; size: NA; V: TRBV30; D: TRBD2; CDR3: CAWRDTSGPYEQFF
J: TRBJ2-1; size: NA; V: TRBV7-7; D: TRBD1; CDR3: CASSLGTGAGNEQFF
J: TRBJ2-7; size: NA; V: TRBV6-5; D: NA; CDR3: CASSPPREGDEQYF
J: TRBJ1-2; size: NA; V: TRBV24-1; D: NA; CDR3: CATSQSGDGYTF
J: TRBJ2-1; size: NA; V: TRBV27; D: NA; CDR3: CASSLGGPTHNEQFF
J: TRBJ1-6; size: NA; V: TRBV30; D: NA; CDR3: CAWTRGSSYNSPLHF
J: TRBJ1-3; size: once; V: TRBV6-8; D: NA; CDR3: CASSYGAGEHRNTIYF
J: TRBJ2-2; size: NA; V: TRBV6-2/TRBV6-3; D: TRBD2; CDR3: CASSLSGSWSTGELFF
J: TRBJ1-1; size: NA; V: TRBV6-1; D: NA; CDR3: CASSEVEKGQNTEAFF
J: TRBJ1-4; size: NA; V: TRBV28; D: TRBD1; CDR3: CASRGQGDEKLFF
J: TRBJ1-6; size: NA; V: TRBV6-1; D: TRBD1; CDR3: CASSEVPGQGNSPLHF
J: TRBJ2-4; size: NA; V: TRBV7-8; D: NA; CDR3: CASSLDGARADIQYF
J: TRBJ2-1; size: NA; V: TRBV5-5; D: TRBD1; CDR3: CASSSSTGTNNEQFF
J: TRBJ2-7; size: NA; V: TRBV2; D: TRBD2; CDR3: CASSGREGLTQGSYEQYF
J: TRBJ1-5; size: NA; V: TRBV28; D: TRBD1; CDR3: CASRTPTGSNQPQHF
J: TRBJ1-1; size: NA; V: TRBV4-3; D: TRBD1; CDR3: CASSEGQGARNTEAFF
J: TRBJ2-1; size: once; V: TRBV7-6; D: TRBD1; CDR3: CASSGQTGTYNEQFF
J: TRBJ2-4; size: NA; V: TRBV10-1; D: TRBD2; CDR3: CASMIAGGLAAKNIQYF
J: TRBJ2-1; size: NA; V: TRBV4-3; D: TRBD1; CDR3: CASSQGDRVNEQFF
J: TRBJ1-1; size: NA; V: TRBV10-2; D: TRBD1; CDR3: CASSPGQGAVTEAFF